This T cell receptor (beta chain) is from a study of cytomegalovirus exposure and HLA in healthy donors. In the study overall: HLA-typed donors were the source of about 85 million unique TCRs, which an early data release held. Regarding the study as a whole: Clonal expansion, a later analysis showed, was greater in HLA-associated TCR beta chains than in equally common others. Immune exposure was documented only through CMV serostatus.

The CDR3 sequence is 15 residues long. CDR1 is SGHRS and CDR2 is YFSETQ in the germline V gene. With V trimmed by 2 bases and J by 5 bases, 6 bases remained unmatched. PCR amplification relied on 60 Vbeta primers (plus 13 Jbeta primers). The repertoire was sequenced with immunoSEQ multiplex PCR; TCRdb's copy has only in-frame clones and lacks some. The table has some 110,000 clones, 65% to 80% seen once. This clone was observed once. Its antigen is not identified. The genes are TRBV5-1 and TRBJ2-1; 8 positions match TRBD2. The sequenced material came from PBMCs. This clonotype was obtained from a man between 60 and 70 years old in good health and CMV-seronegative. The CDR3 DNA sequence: TGCGCCAGCAGCTTAGTGCGGGGGGACGACAATGAGCAGTTCTTC. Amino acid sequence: CASSLVRGDDNEQFF.